The 7 T cell receptor beta chains reported below all come from one sample, sequenced in a study of cytomegalovirus exposure and HLA in healthy donors. The study ran its PCR with 60 Vbeta and 13 Jbeta primers. TCRdb's copy holds only in-frame clones and misses some; the assay was immunoSEQ multiplex PCR. The data hold more than 150,000 clones, with more than 70% observed a single time. Sequencing used PBMCs. These receptors were obtained from a girl aged 5 to 17 in good health and CMV-seropositive.

The rearrangement uses TRBV19 and TRBJ1-5; D gene uncertain. Germline V gene lookup returns CDR1 LNHDA and CDR2 SQIVND (reference sequence). The CDR3 runs 13 residues. V lost 4 bases to trimming and J lost 3 bases, with 7 bases between them. The CDR3 protein is CASSTDNNQPQHF. The CDR3 nucleotides read TGTGCCAGTAGTACTGACAACAATCAGCCCCAGCATTTT.

This clone was recorded once. Its ends do not fully match the called genes, so a read error is possible. The chain combines TRBV27 with TRBJ1-1, with D tentatively TRBD1 (6 bases). Germline V CDR1 and CDR2: MNHEY, SMNVEV (reference sequence). The CDR3 spans 13 residues. CDR3 region: CASSPNRARETFF. The CDR3 DNA reads as TGTGCCAGCAGTCCCAACAGGGCCCGTGAAACTTTCTTT.

This chain links TRBV7-8 with TRBJ1-5, with a tentative D call TRBD1 (5 bases). With 1 base removed from V and 7 bases from J, the gap between germline ends came to 17 bases. This CDR3 has 16 residues. Per germline, CDR1 SGHVS and CDR2 FQNEAQ. The CDR3 reads CASSLVRAGIDQPQHF. The CDR3 DNA follows: TGTGCCAGCAGCTTAGTAAGGGCAGGGATTGACCAGCCCCAGCATTTT.

The chain employs TRBV10-1 and TRBJ1-1; TRBD1 matches at 9 bases. The CDR3 runs to 16 residues. Looked up from germline, CDR1 is WNHNN and CDR2 is SYGVQD (reference sequence). Unmatched junction bases numbered 3, after V lost 0 bases and J lost 1 base. The DNA of the CDR3 is TGCGCCAGCAGTGAGTCCCCGGGACAGGGGAACACTGAAGCTTTCTTT. Protein product: CASSESPGQGNTEAFF.

The chain carries TRBV6-1 and TRBJ1-2; TRBD1 is a possible D gene (5 bases). Germline CDR1 reads MNHNS; CDR2 reads SASEGT. This CDR3 contains 15 residues. Trimming cost V 2 bases and J 0 bases, with 10 bases left between them. CDR3 region: CASSERGRTNYGYTF. The CDR3 DNA follows: TGTGCCAGCAGTGAAAGGGGCAGAACTAACTATGGCTACACCTTC.

V and J are TRBV30 and TRBJ1-1, with a tentative D call TRBD1 (6 bases). The V gene lost 2 bases and the J gene lost 1 base, with 8 bases spanning the gap. Germline-derived CDR1 and CDR2 are GTSNPN and SVGIG (reference sequence). This CDR3 has 13 residues. The CDR3 region is CAWSPQGNTEAFF. The CDR3 nucleotides are TGTGCCTGGAGTCCACAGGGGAACACTGAAGCTTTCTTT.

J is TRBJ1-2 and V is TRBV12-5; 8 bases are shared with TRBD1. This CDR3 has 13 amino acids. V shed 4 bases and J 6 bases; nucleotides not matched to a gene: 4. From germline, CDR1 is LGHNT and CDR2 FRNRAP. The CDR3 spells CASGSDRGHGYTF. CDR3 DNA: TGTGCTAGTGGTTCCGACAGGGGTCATGGCTACACCTTC.